These 4 T cell receptor beta chains were sequenced from one sample in a study of blood T cell repertoires in COVID-19. Repertoires were generated with immunoSEQ multiplex PCR, while TCRdb's copy carries only in-frame clones and drops some. The sample includes approximately 160,000 clones, around 81% of them seen just once. Sequenced: peripheral blood. The receptors derive from a man in his fifties or sixties with active or convalescent COVID-19.

The sample holds many counts of this clone. The chain joins TRBV10-3 to TRBJ2-7, with D possibly matching TRBD1 (7 bases). Germline CDR1 reads ENHRY; CDR2 reads SYGVKD. The CDR3 is 14 amino acids. V lost 6 bases and J lost 2, with 14 bases in between. The CDR3 DNA follows: TGTGCCATCAGGGAGGGACAGCTCACCTACGAGCAGTACTTC. Its translation: CAIREGQLTYEQYF.

The V and J genes are TRBV27 and TRBJ1-3; 7 positions agree with TRBD1. The CDR3 is 15 residues long. The germline V gene has CDR1 MNHEY and CDR2 SMNVEV (reference sequence). V gave up 6 bases and J gave up 1 base; unmatched junction bases: 6. The CDR3 loop reads CASRRQGLSGNTIYF. In nucleotides, the CDR3 is TGTGCCAGCAGAAGACAGGGTCTTTCTGGAAACACCATATATTTT.

This chain links TRBV6-5 with TRBJ2-7, with D unresolved. The germline CDR1 and CDR2 sequences are MNHEY and SVGAGI. Trimming stripped 2 bases from V and 1 base from J, with 9 bases between. The length of the CDR3 is 14 residues. Here the CDR3 DNA reads TGTGCCAGCAGTTACAGTGGCCATTCCTACGAGCAGTACTTC. Its translation is CASSYSGHSYEQYF.

This sequence joins TRBV5-1 and TRBJ1-1; 7 bases fit TRBD1. J lost 6 bases, V lost 3 bases, and 8 bases had no gene match. The CDR3 spans 14 residues. Germline V gene sequence: CDR1 SGHRS, CDR2 YFSETQ. CDR3 amino acids: CASSSGTERAEAFF. As DNA, the CDR3 is TGCGCCAGCAGCTCCGGGACAGAGCGGGCTGAAGCTTTCTTT.